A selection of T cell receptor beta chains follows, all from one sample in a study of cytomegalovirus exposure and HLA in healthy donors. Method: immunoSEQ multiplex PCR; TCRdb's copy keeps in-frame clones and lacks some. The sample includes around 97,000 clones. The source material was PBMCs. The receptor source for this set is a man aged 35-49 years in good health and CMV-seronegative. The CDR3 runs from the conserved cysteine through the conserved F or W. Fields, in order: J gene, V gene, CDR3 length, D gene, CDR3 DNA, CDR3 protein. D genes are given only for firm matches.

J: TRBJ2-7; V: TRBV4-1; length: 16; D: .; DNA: TGCGCCAGCAGCCAATACCTGCCGGGGACAACTTACGAACAGTACTTC; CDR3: CASSQYLPGTTYEQYF
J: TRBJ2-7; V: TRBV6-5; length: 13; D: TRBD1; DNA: TGTGCCAGCAGTACAGGGGGTGGGTACGAGCAGTACTTC; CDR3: CASSTGGGYEQYF
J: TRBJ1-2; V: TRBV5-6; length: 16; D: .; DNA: TGTGCCAGCAGCTTGGTCGGGAGCTCCCTCGACTATGGCTACACCTTC; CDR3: CASSLVGSSLDYGYTF
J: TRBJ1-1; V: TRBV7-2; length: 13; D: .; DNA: TGTGCCAGCAGCTTAACGGTTAACACTGAAGCTTTCTTT; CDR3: CASSLTVNTEAFF
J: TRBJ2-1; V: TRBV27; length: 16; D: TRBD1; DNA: TGTGCCAGCAGTCCCCGGTTGGGACAGGGGGCCAATGAGCAGTTCTTC; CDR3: CASSPRLGQGANEQFF
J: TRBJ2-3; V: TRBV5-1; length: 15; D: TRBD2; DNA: TGCGCCAGCAGCATACTAGCGGGGGACACAGATACGCAGTATTTT; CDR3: CASSILAGDTDTQYF
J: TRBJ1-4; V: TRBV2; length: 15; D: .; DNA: TGTGCCAGCAGGACAGGTTATGCAACTAATGAAAAACTGTTTTTT; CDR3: CASRTGYATNEKLFF
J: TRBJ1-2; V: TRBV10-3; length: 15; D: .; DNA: TGTGCCATCAGTGAGTGGGAGGGGGTACACTATGGCTACACCTTC; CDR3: CAISEWEGVHYGYTF
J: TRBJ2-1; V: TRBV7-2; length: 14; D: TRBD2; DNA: TGTGCCAGCAGCTTACTAGCGGGAGGAAATGAGCAGTTCTTC; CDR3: CASSLLAGGNEQFF
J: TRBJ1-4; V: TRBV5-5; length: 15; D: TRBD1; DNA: TGTGCCAGCAGCCTAGAGACAGGGCTAAGGGAAAAACTGTTTTTT; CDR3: CASSLETGLREKLFF
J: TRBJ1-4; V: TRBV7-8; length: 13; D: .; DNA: TGTGCCAGCAGCCGGGGACACTATGAAAAACTGTTTTTT; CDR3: CASSRGHYEKLFF
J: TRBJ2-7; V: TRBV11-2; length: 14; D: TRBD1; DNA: TGTGCCAGCAGCTTAGGGACAGGTGCCTACGAGCAGTACTTC; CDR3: CASSLGTGAYEQYF
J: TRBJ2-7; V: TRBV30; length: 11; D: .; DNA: TGTGCCTGGGGACATTTCCACGAGCAGTACTTC; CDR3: CAWGHFHEQYF
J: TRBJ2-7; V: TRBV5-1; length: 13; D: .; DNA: TGCGCCAGCAGCTTGGGCACGGGTCGCGAGCAGTACTTC; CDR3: CASSLGTGREQYF
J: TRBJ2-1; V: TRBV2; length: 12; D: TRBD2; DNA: TGTGCCGGAGGGACTAGGAACAATGAGCAGTTCTTC; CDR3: CAGGTRNNEQFF
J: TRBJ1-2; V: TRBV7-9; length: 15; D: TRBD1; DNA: TGTGCCAGCAGCTTCTTGGCAGGGGGTGAGGATGGCTACACCTTC; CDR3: CASSFLAGGEDGYTF
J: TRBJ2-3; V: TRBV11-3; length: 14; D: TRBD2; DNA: TGTGCCAGCAGCACGGGAGGAATTTCAGATACGCAGTATTTT; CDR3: CASSTGGISDTQYF
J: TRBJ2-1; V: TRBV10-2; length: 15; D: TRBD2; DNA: TGCGCCACCAATCCTAGCGGGAGAGCCCACAATGAGCAGTTCTTC; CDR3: CATNPSGRAHNEQFF
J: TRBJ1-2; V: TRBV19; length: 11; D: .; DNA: TGTGCCAGTAACCTACAGGGTGGCTACACCTTC; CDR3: CASNLQGGYTF
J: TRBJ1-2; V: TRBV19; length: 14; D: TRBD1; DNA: TGTGCCAGTAGTACCTCCCAGGGGGCCTACGGCTACACCTTC; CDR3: CASSTSQGAYGYTF
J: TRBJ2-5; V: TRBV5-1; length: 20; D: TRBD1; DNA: TGCGCCAGCAGCTCACTGACATTATCCGGGACAGGGGCCGCAGGGGAGACCCAGTACTTC; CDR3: CASSSLTLSGTGAAGETQYF
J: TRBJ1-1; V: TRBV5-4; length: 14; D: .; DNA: TGTGCCAGCAGGAACGAGGAGGGAGGGGCTGAAGCTTTCTTT; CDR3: CASRNEEGGAEAFF
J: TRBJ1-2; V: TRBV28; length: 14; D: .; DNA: TGTGCCAGCAGTTTATTGAAGGGGTACTATGGCTACACCTTC; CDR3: CASSLLKGYYGYTF
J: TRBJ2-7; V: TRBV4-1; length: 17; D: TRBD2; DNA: TGCGCCAGCCACCGACACAGAAGAACTAGCGGGAGCTACGAGCAGTACTTC; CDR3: CASHRHRRTSGSYEQYF
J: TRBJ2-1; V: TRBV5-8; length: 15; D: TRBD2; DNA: TGTGCCAGCAGCCGGACTAGCGGGAGATTGGGTGAGCAGTTCTTC; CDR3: CASSRTSGRLGEQFF
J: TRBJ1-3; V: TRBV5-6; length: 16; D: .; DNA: TGTGCCAGCAGCGGAAACAGGTTGAGCTCTGGAAACACCATATATTTT; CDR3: CASSGNRLSSGNTIYF
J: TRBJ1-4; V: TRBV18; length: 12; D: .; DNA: TGTGCCAGCTCACCACTCGGTGAAAAACTGTTTTTT; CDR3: CASSPLGEKLFF
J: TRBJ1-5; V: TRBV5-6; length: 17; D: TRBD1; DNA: TGTGCCAGCAGCTTGTGGACAGGGGTAGGTTTCAATCAGCCCCAGCATTTT; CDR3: CASSLWTGVGFNQPQHF
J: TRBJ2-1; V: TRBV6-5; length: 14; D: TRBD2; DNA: TGTGCCAGCAGCGGCGGGGGGTTCTACAATGAGCAGTTCTTC; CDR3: CASSGGGFYNEQFF
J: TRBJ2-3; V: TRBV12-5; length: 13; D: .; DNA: TGTGCTAGTGGTTTGAGTCGGGTTGATACGCAGTATTTT; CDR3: CASGLSRVDTQYF
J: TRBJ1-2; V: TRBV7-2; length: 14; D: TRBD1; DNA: TGTGCCAGCAGACCTACAGGGGGCAGCTATGGCTACACCTTC; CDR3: CASRPTGGSYGYTF
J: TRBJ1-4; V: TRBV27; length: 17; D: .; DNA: TGTGCCAGCCATTCGTATGGGGGGGCAGGGACTAATGAAAAACTGTTTTTT; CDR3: CASHSYGGAGTNEKLFF
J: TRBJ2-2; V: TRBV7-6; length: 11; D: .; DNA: TGTGCCAGCAGCTCCCAAGGGGAGCTGTTTTTT; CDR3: CASSSQGELFF
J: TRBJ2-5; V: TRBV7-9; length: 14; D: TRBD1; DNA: TGTGCCAGCAGCGGACAGGGGGCCGGAGAGACCCAGTACTTC; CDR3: CASSGQGAGETQYF
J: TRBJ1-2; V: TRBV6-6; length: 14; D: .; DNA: TGTGCCAGCAGTCCCCGACTCGGGGGGGATGGCTACACCTTC; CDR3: CASSPRLGGDGYTF
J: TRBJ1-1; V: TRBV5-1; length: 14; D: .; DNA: TGCGCCAGCAGCCCACAGGTAGCGGACACTGAAGCTTTCTTT; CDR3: CASSPQVADTEAFF
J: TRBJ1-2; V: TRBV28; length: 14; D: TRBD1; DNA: TGTGCCAGCAGTTCACAGGGGGCTGACTATGGCTACACCTTC; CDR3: CASSSQGADYGYTF
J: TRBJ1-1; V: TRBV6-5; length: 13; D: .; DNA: TGTGCCAGCAGTACAGGGTCGGACACTGAAGCTTTCTTT; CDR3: CASSTGSDTEAFF